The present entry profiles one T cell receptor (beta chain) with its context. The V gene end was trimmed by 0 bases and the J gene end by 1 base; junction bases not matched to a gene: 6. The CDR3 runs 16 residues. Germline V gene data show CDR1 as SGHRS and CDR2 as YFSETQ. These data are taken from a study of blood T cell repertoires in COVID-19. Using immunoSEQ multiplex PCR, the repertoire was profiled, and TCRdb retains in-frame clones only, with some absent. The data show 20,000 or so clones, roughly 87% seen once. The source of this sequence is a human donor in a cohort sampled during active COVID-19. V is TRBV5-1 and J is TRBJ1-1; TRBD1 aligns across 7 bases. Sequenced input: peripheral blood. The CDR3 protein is CASSLGDRRANTEAFF. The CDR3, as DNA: TGCGCCAGCAGCTTGGGGGACAGAAGAGCGAACACTGAAGCTTTCTTT.